A single sample gave rise to the 9 T cell receptor beta chains below, sequenced in a study of blood T cells in healthy people across ages. Using a J-beta primer mix together with a sample-barcoded 5' primer, a second PCR was run for about 6 to 12 cycles. MiXCR was run by TCRdb on the 5' RACE reads, yielding one entry per CDR3 protein. The sample records about 640,000 distinct CDR3 sequences, about 30% being singletons. Sequenced input: blood. Receptors were obtained from a woman older than 75 in good health.

This clonotype showed up many times. The V and J genes are TRBV27 and TRBJ2-5, with D tentatively TRBD2 (5 bases). V gave up 3 bases and J gave up 1 base, with 12 bases separating them. CDR1 is MNHEY and CDR2 is SMNVEV in the germline V gene (reference sequence). The CDR3 loop spans 15 amino acids. The CDR3 reads CASSFERDGQETQYF. For the CDR3, the DNA is TGTGCCAGCAGTTTTGAGAGGGATGGCCAAGAGACCCAGTACTTC.

This clonotype came up many times. V and J are TRBV28 and TRBJ2-1; D is uncertain. This CDR3 is built from 17 residues. Per the germline V gene, CDR1 is MDHEN and CDR2 is SYDVKM. Trimming took off 2 bases at V and 8 bases at J, with 22 bases between the two ends. The CDR3 region has the DNA TGTGCCAGCAGTTTAACCGACCAGTCGACACGAGTGGATGAGCAGTTCTTC. Its translation is CASSLTDQSTRVDEQFF.

The chain carries TRBV20-1 and TRBJ1-2; weak D call: TRBD1 (5 bases). Germline V gene lookup returns CDR1 DFQATT and CDR2 SNEGSKA (reference sequence). The CDR3 length is 13 residues. The V gene lost 6 bases and the J gene lost 8 bases, with 19 bases spanning the gap. The CDR3 bases are TGCAGTGCGAGCCTGGGACCGGGGAAGGGCTACACCTTC. It is translated as CSASLGPGKGYTF.

The J gene is TRBJ1-1, the V gene TRBV5-1; D remains ambiguous. Germline CDR1 reads SGHRS; CDR2 reads YFSETQ. The CDR3 sequence is 14 residues long. V was shortened by 4 bases and J by 1 base, with 11 bases between the two germline ends. The chain's CDR3 is CASSQTGKNTEAFF. The CDR3 region has the DNA TGCGCCAGCAGCCAGACCGGGAAGAACACTGAAGCTTTCTTT.

This clonotype was picked up a small number of times. This may be a read error, as it is one base from a much larger clone. The chain employs TRBV7-3 and TRBJ2-7; possible D gene TRBD1, 7 bases. Per the germline V gene, CDR1 is SGHTA and CDR2 is FQGTGA. V lost 4 bases to trimming and J lost 7 bases, with 20 bases between them. The length of the CDR3 is 15 residues. In nucleotides, the CDR3 is TGTGCCAGCAGCTCCAGGGGGGAACAGAGCAATGAGCAGTACTTC. Its protein product is CASSSRGEQSNEQYF.

This clonotype occurred many times. J is TRBJ2-6 and V is TRBV5-1; maybe TRBD2 (6 bases). Germline V lookup: CDR1 SGHRS, CDR2 YFSETQ. V lost 4 bases and J 2 bases, leaving 10 bases between the germline ends. The CDR3 totals 15 residues. The CDR3 protein is CASSPGGPGANVLTF. The CDR3 nucleotides are TGCGCCAGCAGCCCCGGGGGTCCTGGGGCCAACGTCCTGACTTTC.

This clonotype showed up many times. The rearrangement links TRBV6-1 to TRBJ2-4; 12 bases align to TRBD2. V lost 2 bases to trimming and J lost 3 bases; unmatched junction nucleotides: 11. Germline CDR1 is MNHNS and CDR2 is SASEGT. The CDR3 loop spans 19 amino acids. The CDR3 loop reads CASSELYLAGGGSKNIQYF. In DNA form, the CDR3 reads TGTGCCAGCAGTGAACTCTACCTAGCGGGGGGGGGCAGCAAAAACATTCAGTACTTC.

This clonotype was seen many times. The V and J genes are TRBV27 and TRBJ2-7; unclear D gene. The CDR3 is 15 amino acids. Trimming stripped 0 bases from V and 4 bases from J, with 13 bases between. Germline V gives CDR1 MNHEY, CDR2 SMNVEV (reference sequence). The CDR3 loop reads CASSLSMVTGYEQYF. The DNA of the CDR3 is TGTGCCAGCAGTTTATCTATGGTCACGGGTTACGAGCAGTACTTC.

This chain links TRBV3-1 with TRBJ1-2, with D maybe TRBD1 (5 bases). This CDR3 region has 13 residues. In germline, CDR1 is LGHDT, CDR2 YNNKEL (reference sequence). V shed 6 bases and J shed 6 bases, with 14 bases lying between them. The CDR3 protein is CASRGPRGHGYTF. CDR3 nucleotide sequence: TGTGCCAGCAGAGGCCCAAGGGGTCATGGCTACACCTTC.